A single sample is the source of the 27 T cell receptor beta chains below, sequenced in a study of cytomegalovirus exposure and HLA in healthy donors. In the PCR, 60 Vbeta and 13 Jbeta primers were used. Profiled with immunoSEQ multiplex PCR; TCRdb holds only in-frame clones, not every one. The sample has 160,000 or so clones; approximately 76% are singletons. Sample: PBMCs. Receptors were obtained from a man in his 60s in good health and CMV-seronegative.

With respect to this clone: In the same sample, other DNA sequences code for this CDR3. This rearrangement joins TRBV7-8 to TRBJ2-5; possibly TRBD2 for D (6 bases). CDR1 and CDR2 from the germline V gene are SGHVS and FQNEAQ. V was cut by 8 bases and J by 2 bases, with 9 bases left in between. This CDR3 comprises 12 residues. The CDR3 bases are TGTGCCAGCCGGGACTCTCAAGAGACCCAGTACTTC. It translates to CASRDSQETQYF.

V and J are TRBV30 and TRBJ2-1; TRBD2 matches 7 bases. J was trimmed by 10 bases and V by 3 bases; bases with no gene match: 9. This CDR3 spans 13 amino acids. Germline V gives CDR1 GTSNPN, CDR2 SVGIG (reference sequence). The CDR3 reads CAWRVAGAPEQFF. In nucleotides, the CDR3 is TGTGCCTGGAGGGTAGCGGGCGCCCCGGAGCAGTTCTTC. Full variable domain (rest looked up from reference TRBV30 and TRBJ2-1): SQTIHQWPATLVQPVGSPLSLECTVEGTSNPNLYWYRQAAGRGLQLLFYSVGIGQISSEVPQNLSASRPQDRQFILSSKKLLLSDSGFYLCAWRVAGAPEQFFGPGTRLTVL.

The chain has TRBV30 and TRBJ2-7, with 7 bases fitting TRBD1. CDR1 GTSNPN and CDR2 SVGIG come from the germline V gene (reference sequence). Losses at the gene ends were 2 bases for V and 2 bases for J; bases not matched to a gene: 6. The CDR3 covers 14 residues. The CDR3 nucleotides read TGTGCCTGGAGTTTAGGACAGGCTACCTACGAGCAGTACTTC. Its protein is CAWSLGQATYEQYF.

Concerning this clone: The junction differs from germline at one of its ends, possibly a read error. The chain joins TRBV6-1 to TRBJ2-7; no clear D. Germline V lookup: CDR1 MNHNS, CDR2 SASEGT. CDR3 length: 14 amino acids. The CDR3 protein is CASSEFVFQSEVLF. In nucleotides, the CDR3 is TGTGCCAGCAGTGAATTCGTCTTCCAGTCCGAAGTTTTATTC.

The rearrangement joins TRBV11-3 to TRBJ2-6, with 7 bases identical to TRBD1. The CDR3 is 20 amino acids. Looked up from germline, CDR1 is SGHNT and CDR2 is YENEEA. The V gene end was trimmed by 1 base and the J gene end by 0 bases; junction bases not matched to a gene: 12. CDR3 protein: CASSLGGGRAGDSGANVLTF. CDR3 DNA sequence: TGTGCCAGCAGCTTAGGAGGGGGCAGGGCCGGGGACTCTGGGGCCAACGTCCTGACTTTC.

V is TRBV29-1 and J is TRBJ2-7; TRBD1 aligns across 9 bases. CDR3 length equals 13 residues. The germline V gene encodes CDR1 SQVTM and CDR2 ANQGSEA. The V and J ends lost 2 bases and 6 bases, in that order; junction bases with no gene match: 5. The CDR3 nucleotides read TGCAGCGTTGAACTGGACAGGGGAGCCGAGCAGTACTTC. Protein: CSVELDRGAEQYF.

The chain combines TRBV19 with TRBJ2-2; a possible D gene is TRBD2 (7 bases). The V end was cut by 4 bases, the J end by 3 bases, with 27 bases between. Germline V gives CDR1 LNHDA, CDR2 SQIVND (reference sequence). The CDR3 is made up of 20 amino acids. CDR3 amino acids: CASSKSGGRGATSDTGELFF. For the CDR3, the DNA is TGTGCCAGTAGTAAATCCGGGGGGCGGGGTGCCACATCGGACACCGGGGAGCTGTTTTTT.

The genes are TRBV7-2 and TRBJ2-5, with 9 positions matching TRBD2. J was trimmed by 7 bases and V by 5 bases; bases with no gene match: 14. Germline CDR1 SGHTA, CDR2 FQGNSA. The CDR3 is made up of 16 amino acids. The CDR3 bases are TGTGCCAGCAGCCCCCGTAGCGGGGGCTCCCTCGGGACCCAGTACTTC. This codes for CASSPRSGGSLGTQYF.

The chain couples TRBV7-2 to TRBJ2-5; a possible D gene is TRBD1 (5 bases). The CDR3 has 11 amino acids. Germline CDR1 reads SGHTA; CDR2 reads FQGNSA. The ends were cut back, 5 bases at V and 4 bases at J, with 5 bases in the middle. CDR3 nucleotides: TGTGCCAGCAGCCAGGGAGAGACCCAGTACTTC. Translating gives CASSQGETQYF.

The chain recombines TRBV27 with TRBJ1-5; 8 positions agree with TRBD1. This CDR3 is 15 amino acids long. V dropped 0 bases and J dropped 4; count of bases not matched to a gene: 2. Germline CDR1 is MNHEY and CDR2 is SMNVEV (reference sequence). This CDR3 reads CASSLSWTGNQPQHF. The CDR3 coding sequence is TGTGCCAGCAGTTTATCGTGGACAGGGAATCAGCCCCAGCATTTT.

With regard to this clone: The germline gene is not matched at one end of the junction; a read error may be the cause. The chain combines TRBV7-9 with TRBJ2-7; 10 nucleotides match TRBD1. This CDR3 contains 18 residues. The V gene's germline CDR1 is SEHNR and CDR2 FQNEAQ (reference sequence). The CDR3 nucleotides are TGTTCCAGCAGCTCCCCGACCGTACCAAGGACAGGGGGCTACGAGCAGTACTTC. This sequence encodes CSSSSPTVPRTGGYEQYF.

The chain employs TRBV6-5 and TRBJ1-2; 8 bases are a match to TRBD1. The CDR3 loop spans 13 amino acids. V lost 5 bases and J lost 7; bases outside the gene matches: 6. Per the germline V gene, CDR1 is MNHEY and CDR2 is SVGAGI. The DNA of the CDR3 is TGTGCCAGCAGTCGACAGGGGTTGAGTGGCTACACCTTC. It specifies CASSRQGLSGYTF.

Only a few counts were recorded for this clone. The V call is TRBV7-9, the J call TRBJ2-1; 11 bases line up with TRBD2. Trimming removed 4 bases from V and 4 bases from J; junction bases left unmatched: 3. This CDR3 comprises 15 residues. The germline V gene has CDR1 SEHNR and CDR2 FQNEAQ (reference sequence). The CDR3 DNA reads TGTGCCAGCAGCTCGGGGACTAGCGGTTACAATGAGCAGTTCTTC. This gives the protein CASSSGTSGYNEQFF.

V and J are TRBV5-8 and TRBJ2-1; no clear D. Trimming cost V 2 bases and J 8 bases, with 11 bases left between them. This CDR3 has 13 residues. Germline CDR1 reads SGHTS; CDR2 reads YDEGEE. The CDR3 sequence: CASSFSPGHEQFF. The CDR3 DNA is TGTGCCAGCAGCTTCTCCCCAGGCCATGAGCAGTTCTTC.

The chain employs TRBV13 and TRBJ2-5, with 10 positions matching TRBD2. Near its end, the DNA agrees better with TRBJ2-7, so the J call may be wrong. Germline lookup yields CDR1 PRHDT and CDR2 FYEKMQ (reference sequence). The CDR3 runs to 17 residues. The CDR3 loop is CASSLSAAGLANYEQYF. CDR3 in DNA: TGTGCCAGCAGCTTAAGCGCTGCGGGACTAGCGAATTACGAGCAGTACTTC.

The chain couples TRBV6-4 to TRBJ2-1; 9 bases align to TRBD2. CDR3 length: 14 residues. Germline V lookup: CDR1 MRHNA, CDR2 SNTAGT. Trimming at V came to 6 bases and at J to 4 bases, leaving 4 bases not matched to a gene. CDR3 nucleotides: TGTGCCAGCAGCTCACTAGCGGGTTACAATGAGCAGTTCTTC. It translates to CASSSLAGYNEQFF.

The V and J genes are TRBV19 and TRBJ2-1; D perhaps matches TRBD2 (6 bases). V dropped 0 bases and J dropped 8 bases, with 17 bases sitting between them. CDR1 is LNHDA and CDR2 is SQIVND in the germline V gene (reference sequence). This CDR3 spans 16 amino acids. The CDR3 region has the DNA TGTGCCAGTAGTATAGATCCACAGACTAGAGTCTATGAGCAGTTCTTC. Encoded protein: CASSIDPQTRVYEQFF.

The genes are TRBV19 and TRBJ1-1; 9 bases fit TRBD1. V lost 6 bases and J lost 4; bases outside the gene matches: 6. The CDR3 extends over 14 amino acids. Germline V gene data show CDR1 as LNHDA and CDR2 as SQIVND (reference sequence). In DNA, the CDR3 is TGTGCCAGTAGCTTGACACAGGGGGCCACTGAAGCTTTCTTT. Residues: CASSLTQGATEAFF.

This sequence joins TRBV5-1 and TRBJ2-7, with D perhaps matching TRBD2 (6 bases). Germline CDR1 is SGHRS and CDR2 is YFSETQ. CDR3 length: 14 amino acids. The V end lost 0 bases, the J end lost 7 bases, and 14 bases lay between the germline ends. In DNA, the CDR3 is TGCGCCAGCAGCTTGGGGCACGGAGGGCTAGAGCAGTACTTC. This sequence encodes CASSLGHGGLEQYF.

This clone has just one count. The junction departs from germline at one end; a sequencing error may be responsible. The chain carries TRBV5-6 and TRBJ2-5; TRBD1 might be the D (5 bases). Near its end, the DNA agrees better with TRBJ2-7, so the J call may be wrong. The CDR3 extends over 16 amino acids. The V gene's germline CDR1 is SGHDT and CDR2 YYEEEE. Here the CDR3 reads CASSLAGLGRSSEQYF. CDR3 DNA: TGTGCCAGCAGCCTGGCTGGGTTGGGGCGATCCTCCGAGCAGTACTTC.

The V call is TRBV7-2, the J call TRBJ2-4; TRBD2 matches 11 bases. Germline V gene sequence: CDR1 SGHTA, CDR2 FQGNSA. CDR3 length: 15 residues. V dropped 5 bases and J dropped 8; count of bases not matched to a gene: 8. In DNA form, the CDR3 reads TGTGCCAGCAGCCAAAAACTAGCGGGAGCACACATTCAGTACTTC. Translating gives CASSQKLAGAHIQYF.

J is TRBJ2-3 and V is TRBV9, with 8 nucleotides matching TRBD2. J gave up 4 bases and V 4 bases, and 11 bases lay outside the gene matches. Germline V gene data show CDR1 as SGDLS and CDR2 as YYNGEE. The CDR3 covers 16 residues. The DNA of the CDR3 is TGTGCCAGCAGCCGAGGTATCGCGGGGGGCGCAGATACGCAGTATTTT. As protein: CASSRGIAGGADTQYF.

For this clone: At one end, the junction sequence differs from germline, possibly due to a read error. This specimen includes other DNA sequences encoding the same CDR3. V and J are TRBV9 and TRBJ2-7; TRBD2 aligns across 11 bases. The CDR3 sequence is 14 residues long. Germline CDR1 SGDLS, CDR2 YYNGEE. CDR3 residues: CASSVSGRAYEQYF. The CDR3, as DNA: TGTGCCAGCAGCGTTAGCGGGAGGGCGTACGAGCAGTACTTT. Together with reference TRBV9 and TRBJ2-7, the CDR3 gives the full variable domain: DSGVTQTPKHLITATGQRVTLRCSPRSGDLSVYWYQQSLDQGLQFLIQYYNGEERAKGNILERFSAQQFPDLHSELNLSSLELGDSALYFCASSVSGRAYEQYFGPGTRLTVT.

The chain is built from TRBV30 and TRBJ2-4; 7 nucleotides agree with TRBD2. Germline CDR1 is GTSNPN and CDR2 is SVGIG (reference sequence). Germline trimming cut 1 base from V and 9 bases from J; bases unmatched to any gene: 6. The CDR3 sequence is 13 residues long. The CDR3 is CAWSATSIGIQYF. CDR3 nucleotide sequence: TGTGCCTGGAGTGCGACTAGCATCGGCATTCAGTACTTC.

The rearrangement joins TRBV25-1 to TRBJ2-5, with 8 bases identical to TRBD2. The CDR3 covers 16 residues. V lost 4 bases, J lost 7 bases, and 14 bases stayed unmatched. From germline, CDR1 is MGHDK and CDR2 SYGVNS. In nucleotides, the CDR3 is TGTGCCAGCAGTGGAGGATCGACTAGCGTATCTCGGACCCAGTACTTC. This codes for CASSGGSTSVSRTQYF. Looking up the rest from reference TRBV25-1 and TRBJ2-5 gives the full variable domain: EADIYQTPRYLVIGTGKKITLECSQTMGHDKMYWYQQDPGMELHLIHYSYGVNSTEKGDLSSESTVSRIRTEHFPLTLESARPSHTSQYLCASSGGSTSVSRTQYFGPGTRLLVL.

This clone was counted only a few times. The V and J genes are TRBV5-1 and TRBJ2-1; TRBD1 aligns across 7 bases. The CDR3 is 16 amino acids. Unmatched junction bases numbered 13, after V lost 4 bases and J lost 6 bases. Germline V CDR1 and CDR2: SGHRS, YFSETQ. This CDR3 is CASSLPPGQRINEQFF. CDR3 nucleotides: TGCGCCAGCAGCCTACCTCCGGGACAGAGAATCAATGAGCAGTTCTTC.

This clone was counted a few times. The V and J genes are TRBV29-1 and TRBJ2-5; 7 bases match TRBD1. This CDR3 has 14 residues. The junction had 10 bases not matched to a gene; V was cut back by 6 bases and J by 3 bases. Germline V gives CDR1 SQVTM, CDR2 ANQGSEA. The CDR3 region has the DNA TGCAGCGTGACGTCCGGGACAGCAGAAGAGACCCAGTACTTC. Amino acid sequence: CSVTSGTAEETQYF.